The 10 T cell receptor beta chains below come from one sample, sequenced in a study of blood T cell repertoires in COVID-19. Produced via immunoSEQ multiplex PCR; TCRdb's table is partial and in-frame only. This table holds about 120,000 clones, about three quarters found once. Sequencing was done on a sample of peripheral blood. Receptors originate from a woman in her sixties or seventies with acute or convalescent COVID-19.

V is TRBV7-8 and J is TRBJ2-5; 8 positions agree with TRBD2. The CDR3 has 15 amino acids. V trimming: 3 bases; J trimming: 0 bases; junction bases outside the gene matches: 3. In germline, CDR1 is SGHVS, CDR2 FQNEAQ. The CDR3 region is CASSFSSGYQETQYF. DNA of the CDR3: TGTGCCAGCAGCTTTTCTAGCGGGTACCAAGAGACCCAGTACTTC.

This clone was counted between two and nine times. This chain links TRBV5-4 with TRBJ2-1, with TRBD2 matching 7 bases. Germline CDR1 reads SGHNT; CDR2 reads YYREEE (reference sequence). The CDR3 has 15 amino acids. V gave up 0 bases and J gave up 5 bases; unmatched junction bases: 5. CDR3 sequence reads: CASSLDGLADNEQFF. CDR3 DNA: TGTGCCAGCAGCTTGGATGGGCTAGCGGACAATGAGCAGTTCTTC.

The genes are TRBV5-6 and TRBJ2-3, with 11 nucleotides matching TRBD2. This CDR3 contains 14 residues. V dropped 5 bases and J dropped 4; count of bases not matched to a gene: 3. CDR1 is SGHDT, CDR2 YYEEEE, per germline. CDR3 nucleotides: TGTGCCAGCAGAACTAGCGGGGGTGCAGATACGCAGTATTTT. It encodes CASRTSGGADTQYF.

The chain joins TRBV5-5 to TRBJ2-5; D may be TRBD2 (6 bases). The CDR3 extends over 14 amino acids. The germline V gene encodes CDR1 SGHKS and CDR2 YYEKEE (reference sequence). Trimming stripped 3 bases from V and 5 bases from J, with 14 bases between. CDR3 residues: CASSSLAGRETQYF. CDR3 nucleotide sequence: TGTGCCAGCAGCTCTCTCGCGGGGCGGGAGACCCAGTACTTC.

V gene TRBV6-5 combines with J gene TRBJ2-5, with D perhaps matching TRBD2 (7 bases). CDR3 length: 14 residues. Trimming left V 5 bases short and J 5 bases short, with 15 bases between. Germline CDR1 is MNHEY and CDR2 is SVGAGI. In DNA, the CDR3 is TGTGCCAGCAGTCCGCGAGAGGGGGGGGAGACCCAGTACTTC. Encoded protein: CASSPREGGETQYF.

The chain employs TRBV27 and TRBJ2-3; possibly TRBD2 for D (5 bases). The germline V gene encodes CDR1 MNHEY and CDR2 SMNVEV (reference sequence). V lost 1 base and J lost 3, with 8 bases in between. This CDR3 region has 14 residues. This CDR3 is CASSLFGDTDTQYF. The CDR3 DNA sequence: TGTGCCAGCAGTTTATTCGGGGATACAGATACGCAGTATTTT.

Ten or more counts support this clone. This sequence joins TRBV30 and TRBJ2-1; 8 nucleotides agree with TRBD1. Germline trimming cut 2 bases from V and 6 bases from J; bases unmatched to any gene: 15. Germline values: CDR1 GTSNPN, CDR2 SVGIG (reference sequence). The CDR3 loop spans 17 amino acids. The CDR3 loop is CAWSFPGTGIRGNEQFF. As DNA, the CDR3 is TGTGCCTGGAGTTTCCCCGGGACAGGAATACGGGGCAATGAGCAGTTCTTC.

The V and J genes are TRBV2 and TRBJ1-1, with D uncertain. The CDR3 sequence is 12 residues long. Germline loops: CDR1 SNHLY, CDR2 FYNNEI. V gave up 2 bases and J gave up 9 bases, with 10 bases separating them. In nucleotides, the CDR3 is TGTGCCAGCAGTGAAAGGGAGTTTCAAGCTTTCTTT. Its protein product is CASSEREFQAFF.

The chain employs TRBV2 and TRBJ2-5; unclear D gene. Germline CDR1 reads SNHLY; CDR2 reads FYNNEI. The CDR3 runs 11 residues. The V end was cut by 4 bases, the J end by 5 bases, with 5 bases between. The CDR3 coding sequence is TGTGCCAGCAGTGTGGAGGAGACCCAGTACTTC. Protein product: CASSVEETQYF.

V and J are TRBV20-1 and TRBJ1-2; TRBD1 agrees at 7 bases. The germline V gene has CDR1 DFQATT and CDR2 SNEGSKA (reference sequence). The CDR3 contains 11 residues. The CDR3 loop reads CRVFTGDGYTF. The CDR3 coding sequence is TGCAGGGTGTTTACAGGGGATGGCTACACCTTC.